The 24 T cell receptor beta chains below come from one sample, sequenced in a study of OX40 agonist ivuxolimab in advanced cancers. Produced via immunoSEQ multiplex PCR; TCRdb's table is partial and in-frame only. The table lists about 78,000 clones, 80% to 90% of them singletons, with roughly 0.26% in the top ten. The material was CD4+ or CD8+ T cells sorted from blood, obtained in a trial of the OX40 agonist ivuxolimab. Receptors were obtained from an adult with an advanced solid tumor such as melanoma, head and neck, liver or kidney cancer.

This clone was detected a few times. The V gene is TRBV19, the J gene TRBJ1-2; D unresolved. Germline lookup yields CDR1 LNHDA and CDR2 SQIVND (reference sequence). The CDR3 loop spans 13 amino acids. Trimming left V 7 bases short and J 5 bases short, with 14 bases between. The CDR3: CASTPDNRYGYTF. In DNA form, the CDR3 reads TGTGCCAGTACCCCCGACAACCGATATGGCTACACCTTC.

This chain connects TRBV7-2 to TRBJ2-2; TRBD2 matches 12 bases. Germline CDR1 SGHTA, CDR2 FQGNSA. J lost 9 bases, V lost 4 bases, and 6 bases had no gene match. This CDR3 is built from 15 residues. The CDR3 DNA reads TGTGCCAGCAGCTCCCGACTAGCGGGAGTCCGGGAGCTGTTTTTT. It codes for CASSSRLAGVRELFF. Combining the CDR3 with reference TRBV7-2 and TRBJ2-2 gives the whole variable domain GAGVSQSPSNKVTEKGKDVELRCDPISGHTALYWYRQSLGQGLEFLIYFQGNSAPDKSGLPSDRFSAERTGGSVSTLTIQRTQQEDSAVYLCASSSRLAGVRELFFGEGSRLTVL.

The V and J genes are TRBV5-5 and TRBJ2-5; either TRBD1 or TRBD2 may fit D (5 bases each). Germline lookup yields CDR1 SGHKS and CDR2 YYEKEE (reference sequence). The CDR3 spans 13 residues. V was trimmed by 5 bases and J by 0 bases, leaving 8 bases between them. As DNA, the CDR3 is TGTGCCAGCAGGAGGGGTTACCAAGAGACCCAGTACTTC. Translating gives CASRRGYQETQYF.

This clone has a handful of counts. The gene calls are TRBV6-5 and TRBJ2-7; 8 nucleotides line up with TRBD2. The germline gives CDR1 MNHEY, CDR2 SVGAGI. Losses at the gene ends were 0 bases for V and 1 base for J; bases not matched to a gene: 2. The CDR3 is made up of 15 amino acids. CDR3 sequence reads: CASSYSAGDSYEQYF. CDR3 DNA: TGTGCCAGCAGTTACTCAGCGGGGGATTCCTACGAGCAGTACTTC.

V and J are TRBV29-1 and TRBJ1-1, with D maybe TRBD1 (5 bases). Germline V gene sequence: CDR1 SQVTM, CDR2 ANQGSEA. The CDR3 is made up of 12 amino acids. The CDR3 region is CTGGGSATEAFF. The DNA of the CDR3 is TGCACCGGGGGGGGAAGCGCCACTGAAGCTTTCTTT.

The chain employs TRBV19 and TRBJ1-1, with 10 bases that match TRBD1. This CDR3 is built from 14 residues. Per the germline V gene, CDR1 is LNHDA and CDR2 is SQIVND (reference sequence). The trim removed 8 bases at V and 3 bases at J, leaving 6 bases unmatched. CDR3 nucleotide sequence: TGTGCCAGTCGACAGGGGGCCGGTGACACTGAAGCTTTCTTT. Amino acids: CASRQGAGDTEAFF.

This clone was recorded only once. The CDR3 spells CASTPTDLTQYF. As DNA, the CDR3 is TGTGCCAGCACCCCGACAGATTTGACCCAGTACTTC. The chain couples TRBV6-1 to TRBJ2-5; weak D call: TRBD1 (5 bases). Trimming stripped 7 bases from V and 7 bases from J, with 13 bases between. The CDR3 consists of 12 residues. Germline V CDR1 and CDR2: MNHNS, SASEGT.

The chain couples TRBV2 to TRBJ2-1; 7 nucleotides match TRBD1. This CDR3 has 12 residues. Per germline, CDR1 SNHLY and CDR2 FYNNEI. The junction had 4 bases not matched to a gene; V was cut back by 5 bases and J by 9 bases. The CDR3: CASSREGAEQFF. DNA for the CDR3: TGTGCCAGCAGTAGAGAGGGGGCTGAGCAGTTCTTC.

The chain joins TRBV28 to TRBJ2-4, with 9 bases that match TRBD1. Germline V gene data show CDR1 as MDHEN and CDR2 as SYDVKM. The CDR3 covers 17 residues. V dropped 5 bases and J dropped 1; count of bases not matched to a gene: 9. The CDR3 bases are TGTGCCAGCAGTCCGAGGACAGGGGTTGTGGCCAAAAACATTCAGTACTTC. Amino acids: CASSPRTGVVAKNIQYF.

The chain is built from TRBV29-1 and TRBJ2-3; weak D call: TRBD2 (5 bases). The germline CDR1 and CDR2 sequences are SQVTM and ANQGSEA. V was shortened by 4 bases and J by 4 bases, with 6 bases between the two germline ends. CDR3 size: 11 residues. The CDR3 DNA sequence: TGCAGCGTTGGGACTCCAGATACGCAGTATTTT. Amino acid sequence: CSVGTPDTQYF.

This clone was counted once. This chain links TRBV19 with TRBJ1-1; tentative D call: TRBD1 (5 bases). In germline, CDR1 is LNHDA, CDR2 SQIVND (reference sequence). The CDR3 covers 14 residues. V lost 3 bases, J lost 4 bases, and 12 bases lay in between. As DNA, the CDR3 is TGTGCCAGTAGTATCGCGGGGCTGGTCACTGAAGCTTTCTTT. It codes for CASSIAGLVTEAFF.

CDR3 DNA sequence: TGTGCCAGCAGTGAAGGGATCGGGGGGGCCTACGAGCAGTACTTC. Amino acid sequence: CASSEGIGGAYEQYF. The chain combines TRBV6-1 with TRBJ2-7, with 8 bases identical to TRBD2. V lost 1 base to trimming and J lost 2 bases; unmatched junction nucleotides: 4. The CDR3 covers 15 residues. The V gene's germline CDR1 is MNHNS and CDR2 SASEGT.

The CDR3: CASSLQGGSLDTQYF. CDR3 nucleotide sequence: TGTGCCAGTAGTCTACAGGGGGGAAGTTTGGATACGCAGTATTTT. This sequence joins TRBV19 and TRBJ2-3, with 8 bases identical to TRBD1. CDR1 and CDR2 (germline): LNHDA, SQIVND (reference sequence). The V and J ends lost 5 bases and 6 bases, in that order; junction bases with no gene match: 10. CDR3 size: 15 residues.

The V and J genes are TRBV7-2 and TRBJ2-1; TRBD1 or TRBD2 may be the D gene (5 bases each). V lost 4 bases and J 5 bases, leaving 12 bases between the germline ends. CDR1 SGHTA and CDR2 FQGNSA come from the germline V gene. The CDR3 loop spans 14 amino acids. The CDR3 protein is CASSSWDGHNEQFF. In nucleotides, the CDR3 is TGTGCCAGCAGCTCCTGGGACGGCCACAATGAGCAGTTCTTC.

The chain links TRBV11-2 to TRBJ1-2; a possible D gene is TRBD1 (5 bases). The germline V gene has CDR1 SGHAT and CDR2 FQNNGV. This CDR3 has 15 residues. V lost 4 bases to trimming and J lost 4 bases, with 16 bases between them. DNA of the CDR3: TGTGCCAGCAGCTCCCTAACCGGCAGGGTCTATGGCTACACCTTC. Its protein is CASSSLTGRVYGYTF. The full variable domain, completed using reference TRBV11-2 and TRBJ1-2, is EAGVAQSPRYKIIEKRQSVAFWCNPISGHATLYWYQQILGQGPKLLIQFQNNGVVDDSQLPKDRFSAERLKGVDSTLKIQPAKLEDSAVYLCASSSLTGRVYGYTFGSGTRLTVV.

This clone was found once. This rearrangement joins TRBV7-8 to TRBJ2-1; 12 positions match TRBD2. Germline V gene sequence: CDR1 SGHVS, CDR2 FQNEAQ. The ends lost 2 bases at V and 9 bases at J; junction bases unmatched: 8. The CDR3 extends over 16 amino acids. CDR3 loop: CASSLPKTSGSGEQFF. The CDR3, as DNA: TGTGCCAGCAGCTTACCAAAGACTAGCGGGAGCGGTGAGCAGTTCTTC.

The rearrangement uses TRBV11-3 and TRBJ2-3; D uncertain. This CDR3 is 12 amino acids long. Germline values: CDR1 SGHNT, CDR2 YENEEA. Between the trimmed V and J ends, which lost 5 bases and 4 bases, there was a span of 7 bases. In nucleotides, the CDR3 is TGTGCCAGCAGCCCCCGAGCAGATACGCAGTATTTT. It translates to CASSPRADTQYF.

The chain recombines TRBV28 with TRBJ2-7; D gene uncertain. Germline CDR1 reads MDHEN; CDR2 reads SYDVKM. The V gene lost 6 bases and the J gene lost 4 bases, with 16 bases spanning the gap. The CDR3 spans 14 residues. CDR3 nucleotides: TGTGCCAGCAGCCAAGCAACCTTCGGGTACGAGCAGTACTTC. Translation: CASSQATFGYEQYF.

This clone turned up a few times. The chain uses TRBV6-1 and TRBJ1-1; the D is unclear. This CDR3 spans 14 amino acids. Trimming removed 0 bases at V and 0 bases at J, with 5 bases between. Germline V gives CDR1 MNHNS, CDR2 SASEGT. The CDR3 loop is CASSEARLNTEAFF. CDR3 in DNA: TGTGCCAGCAGTGAAGCGAGGCTGAACACTGAAGCTTTCTTT.

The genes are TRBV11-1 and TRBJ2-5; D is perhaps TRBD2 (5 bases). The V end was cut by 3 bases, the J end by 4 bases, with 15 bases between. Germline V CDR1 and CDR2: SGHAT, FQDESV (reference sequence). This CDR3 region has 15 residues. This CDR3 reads CASSFISYGGETQYF. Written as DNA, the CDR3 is TGTGCCAGCAGCTTCATTAGCTACGGAGGAGAGACCCAGTACTTC.

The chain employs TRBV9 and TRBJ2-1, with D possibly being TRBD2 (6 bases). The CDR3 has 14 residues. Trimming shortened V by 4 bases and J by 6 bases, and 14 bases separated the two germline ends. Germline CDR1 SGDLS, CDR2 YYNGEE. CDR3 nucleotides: TGTGCCAGCAGCAGAGGGGACTGGGGCAATGAGCAGTTCTTC. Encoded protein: CASSRGDWGNEQFF. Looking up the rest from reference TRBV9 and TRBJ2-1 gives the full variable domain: DSGVTQTPKHLITATGQRVTLRCSPRSGDLSVYWYQQSLDQGLQFLIQYYNGEERAKGNILERFSAQQFPDLHSELNLSSLELGDSALYFCASSRGDWGNEQFFGPGTRLTVL.

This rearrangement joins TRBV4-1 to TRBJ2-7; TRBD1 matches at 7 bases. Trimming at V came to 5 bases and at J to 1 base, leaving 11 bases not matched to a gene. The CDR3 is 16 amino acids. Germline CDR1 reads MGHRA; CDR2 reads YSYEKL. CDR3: CASSSIGDSVSYEQYF. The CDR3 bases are TGCGCCAGCAGCTCAATAGGGGACAGCGTTTCCTACGAGCAGTACTTC.

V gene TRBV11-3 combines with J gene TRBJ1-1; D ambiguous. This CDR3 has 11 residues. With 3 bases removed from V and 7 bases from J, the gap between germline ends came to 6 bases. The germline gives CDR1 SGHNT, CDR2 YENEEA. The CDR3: CASSLGNEAFF. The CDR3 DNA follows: TGTGCCAGCAGCTTGGGGAATGAAGCTTTCTTT.

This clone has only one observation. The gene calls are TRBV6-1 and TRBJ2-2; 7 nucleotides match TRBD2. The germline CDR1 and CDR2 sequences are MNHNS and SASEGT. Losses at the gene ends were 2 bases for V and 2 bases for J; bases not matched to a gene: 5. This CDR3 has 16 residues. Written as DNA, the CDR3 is TGTGCCAGCAGTGAATTTCAGCGGGAAAACACCGGGGAGCTGTTTTTT. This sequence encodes CASSEFQRENTGELFF.